The source of this T cell receptor beta chain is a study of shared clonotypes between healthy human individuals. General study points: What naive subsets generally showed was a larger estimated richness than memory subsets showed.

With respect to this clone: As yet, its antigen is unknown.

Naivety among CD8 cells was defined by CD45RO negativity and positive CCR7 selection, thereby excluding terminally differentiated effector memory CD45RA+ cells. Data came from immunoSEQ multiplex PCR; TCRdb stores just in-frame clones and leaves some out. This repertoire shows about 1,900,000 clones, 85% to 95% found once; its top ten account for roughly 1%. The receptor was isolated from a man between 18 and 35 years old in good health. The sample taken for sequencing was naive CD8+ T cells sorted from blood.

CDR3 in amino acids: CASSIGSFATNEKLFF. The CDR3 DNA reads TGTGCCAGTAGTATCGGAAGCTTTGCAACTAATGAAAAACTGTTTTTT. The V and J genes are TRBV19 and TRBJ1-4; D is unresolved. Germline CDR1 LNHDA, CDR2 SQIVND (reference sequence). CDR3 size: 16 residues. V lost 3 bases and J 0 bases, leaving 11 bases between the germline ends.